This T cell receptor (beta chain) originates from a study of blood T cell repertoires in COVID-19. Looking at the study overall: The cDNA or gDNA used as material had been derived from T cells, B-cell-depleted T cells, or PBMCs.

Cohort placement rested on clinical history that participants reported themselves. In the source study's methods: Using reference gene primer amplification, nucleated cell counts were estimated. The data were produced by immunoSEQ multiplex PCR, yet TCRdb's version contains in-frame clones alone and is incomplete. The V and J calls and clone size come from that table; D and trimming were worked out from the DNA. Among hundreds of thousands of clones listed, about 88% were seen once. The CDR3 is 16 residues long. The junction had 11 bases not matched to a gene; V was cut back by 4 bases and J by 4 bases. From germline, CDR1 is LGHDT and CDR2 YNNKEL (reference sequence).

Source material: PBMCs or T cells enriched from blood (not recorded which). The chain is built from TRBV3-1 (or the pseudogene TRBV3-2) and TRBJ1-2; 8 nucleotides line up with TRBD1. The clonotype was recovered from a woman aged 18 to 35 who had been exposed to COVID-19. The CDR3 nucleotides are TGTGCCAGCAGCCGAGCCGGGACAGGCGAGGGCTATGGCTACACCTTC. Its translation: CASSRAGTGEGYGYTF.